The next 15 T cell receptor beta chains were all read from a single sample in a study of blood T cell repertoires in COVID-19. The repertoire was sequenced with immunoSEQ multiplex PCR; TCRdb's copy has only in-frame clones and lacks some. Of about 340,000 clones listed, about 86% were seen once; the top ten hold just under 3%. The sample taken for sequencing was peripheral blood. These receptors were obtained from a man aged 25 to 40 with active or convalescent COVID-19.

Only a few counts were recorded for this clone. The chain uses TRBV5-1 and TRBJ2-2; D unclear. The CDR3 runs 14 residues. The V gene lost 3 bases and the J gene lost 4 bases, with 10 bases spanning the gap. Germline loops: CDR1 SGHRS, CDR2 YFSETQ. The CDR3 DNA reads as TGCGCCAGCAGCTCTCTCCCGGGCACCGGGGAGCTGTTTTTT. Amino acid sequence: CASSSLPGTGELFF.

This chain connects TRBV4-1 to TRBJ1-4, with a possible D match to TRBD1 (6 bases). Germline-derived CDR1 and CDR2 are MGHRA and YSYEKL. The CDR3 extends over 16 amino acids. Trimming took 3 bases from V and 8 from J, leaving 19 bases between them. The CDR3 sequence is CASSQATGMVKEKLFF. CDR3 nucleotides: TGCGCCAGCAGCCAGGCCACAGGGATGGTAAAAGAAAAACTGTTTTTT.

This clone has just a few counts. The V call is TRBV6-1, the J call TRBJ1-4, with 9 positions matching TRBD1. Germline CDR1 MNHNS, CDR2 SASEGT. Trimming took 1 base from V and 7 from J; bases not matched to a gene: 1. The CDR3 is made up of 14 amino acids. DNA for the CDR3: TGTGCCAGCAGTGAAGGGACAGGGGTTGAAAAACTGTTTTTT. It yields the protein CASSEGTGVEKLFF.

This clone is a singleton in its sample. This CDR3 reads CASSPTEGARTEAFF. The CDR3 DNA reads TGTGCCAGCTCACCGACCGAAGGGGCTCGGACTGAAGCTTTCTTT. The chain employs TRBV18 and TRBJ1-1, with D tentatively TRBD1 (5 bases). The CDR3 is 15 amino acids. Per the germline V gene, CDR1 is KGHSH and CDR2 is LQKENI. Trimming left V 3 bases short and J 5 bases short, with 16 bases between.

V and J are TRBV10-3 and TRBJ2-7; maybe TRBD1 (5 bases). The germline V and J ends were trimmed by 3 bases and 2 bases, with 11 bases remaining between them. The CDR3 covers 14 residues. Germline values: CDR1 ENHRY, CDR2 SYGVKD. As DNA, the CDR3 is TGTGCCATCAGTGAAGCCGACAGCCCCTACGAGCAGTACTTC. It codes for CAISEADSPYEQYF.

This clone was seen a handful of times. V is TRBV10-3 and J is TRBJ2-3, with 14 positions matching TRBD2. CDR3 size: 16 residues. Germline CDR1 and CDR2: ENHRY and SYGVKD. Trimming cost V 4 bases and J 4 bases; bases outside gene matches: 4. CDR3 amino acids: CAISVGTSGGADTQYF. The CDR3 DNA sequence: TGTGCCATCAGTGTTGGGACTAGCGGGGGAGCAGATACGCAGTATTTT.

The chain couples TRBV4-3 to TRBJ2-3, with D tentatively TRBD2 (7 bases). The CDR3 has 17 amino acids. Trimming left V 4 bases short and J 2 bases short, with 19 bases between. Germline V CDR1 and CDR2: LGHNA, YSLEER. The DNA for the CDR3 is TGCGCCAGCAGCCTAATCTGGGGCGGGGGCAACACAGATACGCAGTATTTT. Translating it yields CASSLIWGGGNTDTQYF.

This clone was seen just once. The chain couples TRBV7-9 to TRBJ1-2, with 7 bases that match TRBD1. V lost 1 base to trimming and J lost 2 bases; unmatched junction nucleotides: 7. Germline lookup yields CDR1 SEHNR and CDR2 FQNEAQ (reference sequence). The CDR3 sequence is 16 residues long. CDR3 DNA sequence: TGTGCCAGCAGCTTAGGTCAGGCCAGGGGGAACTATGGCTACACCTTC. Its protein product is CASSLGQARGNYGYTF.

This sequence joins TRBV12-1 and TRBJ2-7; the D call in the table, TRBD2, was not verified against the DNA. TRBV12-1 is given as a pseudogene. CDR3 length equals 16 residues. The CDR3 protein is CASSFYGEDSVYEQYF. In nucleotides, the CDR3 is TGTGCCAGCAGCTTTTATGGGGAGGATTCGGTCTACGAGCAGTACTTC.

Concerning this clone: A much larger clone lies a single base off, so this may be a read error. This chain connects TRBV7-3 to TRBJ1-6, with 10 bases aligning to TRBD1. The trim removed 4 bases at V and 7 bases at J, leaving 1 base unmatched. This CDR3 has 14 residues. Looked up from germline, CDR1 is SGHTA and CDR2 is FQGTGA. CDR3 coding DNA: TGTGCCAGCAGCTCGGGACAGGGGAATTCACCCCTCCACTTT. It yields the protein CASSSGQGNSPLHF. The variable domain in full, with the rest retrieved from reference TRBV7-3 and TRBJ1-6, is GAGVSQTPSNKVTEKGKYVELRCDPISGHTALYWYRQSLGQGPEFLIYFQGTGAADDSGLPNDRFFAVRPEGSVSTLKIQRTERGDSAVYLCASSSGQGNSPLHFGNGTRLTVT.

V gene TRBV7-8 combines with J gene TRBJ1-4; 8 positions agree with TRBD1. CDR3 length: 13 residues. CDR1 is SGHVS and CDR2 is FQNEAQ in the germline V gene. The trim removed 5 bases at V and 7 bases at J, leaving 3 bases unmatched. CDR3 in DNA: TGTGCCAGCAGCCACGACAGGGGTGAAAAACTGTTTTTT. It translates to CASSHDRGEKLFF.

The chain carries TRBV11-1 and TRBJ2-1, with 7 bases lining up with TRBD1. CDR3 size: 13 residues. Germline CDR1 reads SGHAT; CDR2 reads FQDESV (reference sequence). V lost 5 bases and J lost 5; bases outside the gene matches: 3. CDR3 DNA sequence: TGTGCCAGCAGCCGGGGACAGAACAATGAGCAGTTCTTC. Protein sequence: CASSRGQNNEQFF.

This sequence joins TRBV18 and TRBJ1-1; maybe TRBD1 (6 bases). Trimming removed 3 bases at V and 5 bases at J, with 13 bases between. The germline gives CDR1 KGHSH, CDR2 LQKENI. CDR3 length: 14 residues. CDR3 amino acids: CASSPGTSVTEAFF. CDR3 sequence (DNA): TGTGCCAGCTCACCGGGGACATCAGTGACTGAAGCTTTCTTT.

The chain employs TRBV5-4 and TRBJ2-3; the D is unclear. Germline-derived CDR1 and CDR2 are SGHNT and YYREEE (reference sequence). CDR3 size: 11 residues. The V end lost 7 bases, the J end lost 1 base, and 4 bases lay between the germline ends. CDR3 sequence reads: CASRGTDTQYF. The DNA of the CDR3 is TGTGCCAGCCGGGGCACAGATACGCAGTATTTT.

The chain carries TRBV7-2 and TRBJ1-2, with D tentatively TRBD1 (5 bases). This CDR3 has 14 residues. Germline lookup yields CDR1 SGHTA and CDR2 FQGNSA. The germline V and J ends were trimmed by 5 bases and 2 bases, with 12 bases remaining between them. This CDR3 is CASSQDTQNYGYTF. For the CDR3, the DNA is TGTGCCAGCAGCCAGGACACCCAGAACTATGGCTACACCTTC.